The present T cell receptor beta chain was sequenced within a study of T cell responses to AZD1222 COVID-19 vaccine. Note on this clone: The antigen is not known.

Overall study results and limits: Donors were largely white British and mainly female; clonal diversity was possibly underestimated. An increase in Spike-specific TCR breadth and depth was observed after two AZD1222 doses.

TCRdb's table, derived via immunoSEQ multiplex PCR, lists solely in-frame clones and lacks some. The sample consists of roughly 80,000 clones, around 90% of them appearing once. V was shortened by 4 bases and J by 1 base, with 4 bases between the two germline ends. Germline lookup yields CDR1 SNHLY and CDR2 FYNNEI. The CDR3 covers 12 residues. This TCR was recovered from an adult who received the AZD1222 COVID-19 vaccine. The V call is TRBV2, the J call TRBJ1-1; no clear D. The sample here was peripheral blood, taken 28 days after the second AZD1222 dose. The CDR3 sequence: CASSGQNTEAFF. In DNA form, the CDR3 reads TGTGCCAGCAGTGGACAGAACACTGAAGCTTTCTTT.